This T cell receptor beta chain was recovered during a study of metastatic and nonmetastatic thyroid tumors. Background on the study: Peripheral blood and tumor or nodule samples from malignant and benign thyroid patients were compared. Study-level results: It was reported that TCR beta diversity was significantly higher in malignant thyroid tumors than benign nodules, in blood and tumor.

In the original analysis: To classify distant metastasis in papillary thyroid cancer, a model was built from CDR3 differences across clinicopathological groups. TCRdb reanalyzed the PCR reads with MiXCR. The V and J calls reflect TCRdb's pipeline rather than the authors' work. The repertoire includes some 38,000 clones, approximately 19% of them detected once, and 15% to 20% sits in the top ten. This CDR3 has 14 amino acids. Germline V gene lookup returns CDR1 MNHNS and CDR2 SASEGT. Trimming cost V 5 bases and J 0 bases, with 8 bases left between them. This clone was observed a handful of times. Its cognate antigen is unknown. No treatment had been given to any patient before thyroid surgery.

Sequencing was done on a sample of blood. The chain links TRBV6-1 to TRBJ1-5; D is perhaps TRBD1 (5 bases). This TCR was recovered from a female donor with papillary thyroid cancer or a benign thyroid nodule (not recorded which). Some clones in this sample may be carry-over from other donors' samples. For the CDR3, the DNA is TGTGCCAGCAGTCGGGGCTATAGCAATCAGCCCCAGCATTTT. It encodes CASSRGYSNQPQHF.